This T cell receptor beta chain was captured by sequencing in a study of blood T cell repertoires in COVID-19. Study in general: T cells, B-cell-depleted T cells, or PBMCs provided the cDNA or gDNA that served as material.

In the authors' methods: Reference gene primer amplification yielded estimated nucleated cell counts. Repertoires were generated with immunoSEQ multiplex PCR, while TCRdb's copy carries only in-frame clones and drops some. Clone size and the V and J calls come from that table; the DNA yielded D and trimming. The sample consists of 240,000 or so clones, about 90% of them appearing once. Germline V gene sequence: CDR1 MNHEY, CDR2 SVGAGI. Germline trimming cut 6 bases from V and 4 bases from J; bases unmatched to any gene: 5. This CDR3 is built from 13 residues. Each participant's cohort was designated according to participant-reported clinical history.

The gene calls are TRBV6-5 and TRBJ1-2; 7 bases map to TRBD1. Sequencing was carried out using PBMCs or T cells enriched from blood (not recorded which). The sequence was collected from a woman between 40 and 50 years old with acute COVID-19. Written as DNA, the CDR3 is TGTGCCAGCAGGAAACAGGGGCCCTATGGCTACACCTTC. Protein product: CASRKQGPYGYTF.